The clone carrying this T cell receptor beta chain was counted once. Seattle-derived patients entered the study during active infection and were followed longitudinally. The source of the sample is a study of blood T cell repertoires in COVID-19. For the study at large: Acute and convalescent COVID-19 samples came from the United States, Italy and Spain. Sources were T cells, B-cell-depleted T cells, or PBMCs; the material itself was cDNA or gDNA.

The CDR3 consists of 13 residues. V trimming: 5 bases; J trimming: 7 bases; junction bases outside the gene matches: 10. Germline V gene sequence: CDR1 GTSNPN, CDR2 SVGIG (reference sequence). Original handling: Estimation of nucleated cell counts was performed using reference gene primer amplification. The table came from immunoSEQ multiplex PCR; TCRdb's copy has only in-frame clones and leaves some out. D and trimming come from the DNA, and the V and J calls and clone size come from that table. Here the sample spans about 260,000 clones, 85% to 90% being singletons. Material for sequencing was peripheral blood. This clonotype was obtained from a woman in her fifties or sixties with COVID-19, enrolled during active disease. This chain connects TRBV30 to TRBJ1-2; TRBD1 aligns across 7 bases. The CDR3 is CAWQRQGASGYTF. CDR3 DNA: TGTGCCTGGCAAAGACAGGGAGCCTCTGGCTACACCTTC.